The rows below give T cell receptor beta chains drawn from one sample of a study of T cells after yellow fever vaccination. TCRdb re-called the 5' RACE reads through MiXCR, storing one row per CDR3 protein. Found here are under 700,000 distinct CDR3 sequences, around 16% of them singletons; the top ten hold approximately 15%. The sequencing here drew on PBMCs, taken 5 to 6 days after the first yellow fever vaccination. The receptors derive from a man between 18 and 35 years old who received the YFV17D yellow fever vaccine. Both conserved end residues are part of each CDR3. A D gene is named only where the DNA matches it firmly. Clone sizes are given selectively: once, few, many, or a class where the clone is expanded.

v_call	clone_size	j_call	cdr3_length	d_call	cdr3_aa	cdr3_nt
TRBV5-6	few	TRBJ1-4	18	.	CASSLGRRYPVGERKLFF	TGTGCCAGCAGCTTGGGACGACGGTATCCCGTCGGTGAGCGAAAACTGTTTTTT
TRBV28	few	TRBJ2-3	14	.	CASSNPGLTDTQYF	TGTGCCAGCAGTAACCCCGGGCTAACAGATACGCAGTATTTT
TRBV27	.	TRBJ2-1	13	.	CASSIGQHNEQFF	TGTGCCAGCAGTATCGGACAGCACAATGAGCAGTTCTTC
TRBV15	few	TRBJ2-1	15	TRBD2	CATSGGGSTYNEQFF	TGTGCCACCAGCGGGGGAGGGTCCACCTACAATGAGCAGTTCTTC
TRBV6-2/TRBV6-3	.	TRBJ1-1	11	.	CASSFTGKAFF	TGTGCCAGCAGTTTTACAGGGAAAGCTTTCTTT
TRBV12-3/TRBV12-4	many	TRBJ1-2	12	.	CASSSDSPGYTF	TGTGCCAGCAGTTCGGACAGCCCAGGCTACACCTTC
TRBV5-1	.	TRBJ1-1	13	.	CASSLAERAEAFF	TGCGCCAGCAGCTTGGCCGAAAGGGCTGAAGCTTTCTTT
TRBV11-2	many	TRBJ2-3	14	.	CASSLTGGRDTQYF	TGTGCCAGCAGCTTAACCGGGGGTAGGGATACGCAGTATTTT
TRBV5-1	.	TRBJ1-2	16	TRBD1	CASSVLTGKANYGYTF	TGCGCCAGCAGCGTCCTGACAGGGAAGGCTAACTATGGCTACACCTTC
TRBV7-2	.	TRBJ2-1	13	.	CASSRGPAYEQFF	TGTGCCAGCAGCCGAGGCCCTGCCTATGAGCAGTTCTTC
TRBV20-1	.	TRBJ2-2	16	.	CSARGLEWGVGGELFF	TGCAGTGCTAGAGGACTGGAATGGGGCGTTGGCGGGGAGCTGTTTTTT
TRBV5-1	.	TRBJ2-4	14	.	CASSLWQAENIQYF	TGCGCCAGCAGCTTGTGGCAGGCTGAAAACATTCAGTACTTC
TRBV4-2	.	TRBJ1-1	16	TRBD1	CASSQGDTGGNTEAFF	TGTGCCAGCAGCCAAGGGGATACAGGGGGAAACACTGAAGCTTTCTTT
TRBV7-6	few	TRBJ2-1	15	TRBD2	CASSALAGGPNEQFF	TGTGCCAGCAGCGCCCTAGCGGGGGGGCCAAATGAGCAGTTCTTC
TRBV4-1	few	TRBJ2-2	18	.	CASSQEISVELPGGELFF	TGCGCCAGCAGCCAAGAAATATCGGTCGAACTCCCTGGCGGGGAGCTGTTTTTT
TRBV10-2	many	TRBJ2-5	12	.	CASSESGETQYF	TGCGCCAGCAGTGAGTCGGGTGAGACCCAGTACTTC
TRBV29-1	few	TRBJ2-1	13	.	CSSGAHSHNEQFF	TGCAGCTCCGGGGCACACAGCCACAATGAGCAGTTCTTC
TRBV6-2/TRBV6-3	.	TRBJ1-5	14	.	CASSYQGTIQPQHF	TGTGCCAGCAGTTATCAGGGTACCATTCAGCCCCAGCATTTT
TRBV6-1	.	TRBJ2-3	13	.	CASTPSGSDTQYF	TGTGCCAGCACCCCGAGTGGGTCAGATACGCAGTATTTT
TRBV21-1	.	TRBJ1-4	12	.	CASYGTNEKLFF	TGTGCCAGCTACGGGACTAATGAAAAACTGTTTTTT
TRBV5-1	few	TRBJ2-1	15	TRBD2	CASDPGLAGRNEQFF	TGCGCCAGCGATCCGGGACTAGCGGGGCGTAATGAGCAGTTCTTC
TRBV14	few	TRBJ2-3	15	.	CASSHTDVRADTQYF	TGTGCCAGCAGCCATACCGATGTCCGGGCAGATACGCAGTATTTT
TRBV5-3	.	TRBJ2-2	19	TRBD2	CARPPQGQRRGGRTGELFF	TGTGCCAGACCCCCGCAGGGGCAAAGGCGGGGGGGCAGGACCGGGGAGCTGTTTTTT
TRBV7-7	few	TRBJ2-2	17	TRBD2	CASSKSLAGGNTGELFF	TGTGCCAGCAGCAAAAGCCTAGCGGGGGGGAACACCGGGGAGCTGTTTTTT
TRBV7-2	.	TRBJ1-1	17	.	CATTQGTLLRRNTEAFF	TGTGCCACCACCCAGGGGACTTTACTCCGGCGGAACACTGAAGCTTTCTTT
TRBV4-1	few	TRBJ2-1	18	.	CASSQSAPGSDSYNEQFF	TGCGCCAGCAGCCAATCGGCCCCAGGGTCCGACAGCTACAATGAGCAGTTCTTC
TRBV5-1	many	TRBJ1-1	14	.	CASSGGSGNTEAFF	TGCGCCAGCAGCGGGGGATCGGGGAACACTGAAGCTTTCTTT
TRBV7-3	few	TRBJ1-2	15	TRBD1	CASSSGQGEDYGYTF	TGTGCCAGCAGCTCCGGACAGGGGGAAGACTATGGCTACACCTTC
TRBV12-3/TRBV12-4	few	TRBJ1-5	15	.	CASSQAASGESPQHF	TGTGCCAGCAGCCAGGCCGCCAGTGGGGAGTCGCCCCAGCATTTT
TRBV27	.	TRBJ1-1	13	.	CASSLQGAPEAFF	TGTGCCAGCAGTTTACAGGGAGCCCCTGAAGCTTTCTTT
TRBV29-1	few	TRBJ2-3	14	.	CSVVLAGTSDTQYF	TGCAGCGTTGTGTTGGCGGGGACGTCAGATACGCAGTATTTT
TRBV4-1	few	TRBJ2-3	16	TRBD2	CASSHPLAGGTDTQYF	TGCGCCAGCAGCCACCCCCTAGCGGGGGGCACAGATACGCAGTATTTT
TRBV7-9	few	TRBJ1-2	15	TRBD1	CASSSGQGAYYGYTF	TGTGCCAGCAGCTCCGGACAGGGGGCCTACTATGGCTACACCTTC
TRBV5-5	few	TRBJ2-2	16	.	CASSAIDPARGGELFF	TGTGCCAGCAGCGCGATCGACCCTGCGCGTGGCGGGGAGCTGTTTTTT
TRBV15	.	TRBJ2-3	13	.	CATGSTGAPQEYF	TGTGCCACCGGCTCAACGGGGGCCCCACAGGAGTATTTT
TRBV4-3	.	TRBJ2-7	17	TRBD2	CASSPKVDLAGPFEQYF	TGCGCCAGCAGCCCCAAGGTCGATCTAGCGGGGCCCTTCGAGCAGTACTTC
TRBV11-1	few	TRBJ1-1	11	.	CASSFTTEAFF	TGTGCCAGCAGCTTCACCACTGAAGCTTTCTTT
TRBV30	many	TRBJ2-7	12	.	CASQGGDYEQYF	TGTGCCTCACAGGGTGGGGACTACGAGCAGTACTTC
TRBV4-1	few	TRBJ2-5	14	.	CASSLQLIQETQYF	TGCGCCAGCAGCCTCCAGCTGATCCAAGAGACCCAGTACTTC
TRBV6-5	few	TRBJ2-1	18	TRBD2	CASSYHPLAGGTYNEQFF	TGTGCCAGCAGTTACCACCCATTAGCGGGGGGTACCTACAATGAGCAGTTCTTC
TRBV12-3/TRBV12-4	.	TRBJ2-2	15	.	CASTHRQGNTGELFF	TGTGCCAGCACTCATAGGCAGGGGAACACCGGGGAGCTGTTTTTT
TRBV9	.	TRBJ2-3	13	.	CASSPDLADTQYF	TGTGCCAGCAGCCCCGACCTGGCAGATACGCAGTATTTT
TRBV15	few	TRBJ1-5	15	.	CATSIGGQRNQPQHF	TGTGCCACCAGCATTGGGGGGCAAAGAAATCAGCCCCAGCATTTT
TRBV12-3/TRBV12-4	few	TRBJ2-1	14	TRBD2	CASAGLGSYNEQFF	TGTGCCAGCGCGGGACTAGGCTCCTACAATGAGCAGTTCTTC
TRBV5-1	few	TRBJ1-6	15	TRBD1	CASSLEQGYNSPLHF	TGCGCCAGCAGCTTGGAACAGGGGTATAATTCACCCCTCCACTTT
TRBV10-3	.	TRBJ1-4	13	.	CAISVQPNEKLFF	TGTGCCATCAGTGTCCAGCCTAATGAAAAACTGTTTTTT
TRBV4-2	few	TRBJ2-3	15	.	CASSPQGLGTDTQYF	TGTGCCAGCAGCCCCCAGGGGTTAGGCACAGATACGCAGTATTTT
TRBV7-9	.	TRBJ2-1	16	TRBD2	CACRWRLAGGPYEQFF	TGTGCCTGCAGATGGCGACTAGCGGGGGGGCCTTATGAGCAGTTCTTC
TRBV15	.	TRBJ2-3	14	TRBD2	CATSGGESTDTQYF	TGTGCCACGTCGGGGGGGGAAAGCACAGATACGCAGTATTTT
TRBV11-2	.	TRBJ2-3	14	.	CASSRDGNTDTQYF	TGTGCCAGCAGCCGGGACGGCAACACAGATACGCAGTATTTT
TRBV11-1	few	TRBJ2-1	20	TRBD2	CASSPTGASGGSSSYNEQFF	TGTGCCAGCAGCCCAACTGGGGCTAGCGGGGGGTCGAGCTCCTACAATGAGCAGTTCTTC
TRBV6-2/TRBV6-3	few	TRBJ2-5	16	TRBD2	CASSRTSGDLQETQYF	TGTGCCAGCAGTCGGACTAGCGGGGACCTCCAAGAGACCCAGTACTTC
TRBV7-6	.	TRBJ2-5	18	TRBD2	CASSVPRRTSGDYRTQYF	TGTGCCAGCAGCGTGCCCCGCCGGACTAGCGGAGATTACCGGACCCAGTACTTC
TRBV7-2	few	TRBJ1-1	15	.	CASSLSGGSYAEAFF	TGTGCCAGCAGCTTGAGCGGGGGCTCATATGCTGAAGCTTTCTTT
TRBV4-3	.	TRBJ2-7	14	TRBD1	CASSLRTGPYEQYF	TGCGCCAGCAGCCTTCGGACAGGGCCCTACGAGCAGTACTTC
TRBV5-1	few	TRBJ2-3	16	TRBD1	CASSTSIDRGADTQYF	TGCGCCAGCAGCACCTCGATAGACAGGGGCGCAGATACGCAGTATTTT